These 7 T cell receptor beta chains share one sample of origin, sequenced in a study of T cells in Graves' hyperthyroidism and ophthalmopathy. What was amplified from RNA transcripts were TCR beta CDR3 regions. The HTBI primer set was used in a first-round RT-PCR of the TCR CDR3. TCRdb re-called the multiplex PCR reads with MiXCR, one entry per CDR3 protein. The sample lists around 480,000 distinct CDR3 sequences, over 13% occurring once. Sequenced sample: blood. These receptors were collected from a woman aged 18-29 years with Graves' hyperthyroidism.

Regarding this clonotype: The conserved final phenylalanine or tryptophan is absent from the CDR3, which likely points to a read error. This chain joins TRBV5-1 and TRBJ1-1; D ambiguous. Germline V CDR1 and CDR2: SGHRS, YFSETQ. The V end was cut by 0 bases, the J end by 0 bases, with 9 bases between. The CDR3 has 15 amino acids. DNA for the CDR3: TGCGCCAGCAGCTTGGAGGGCAGCATGAACACTGAAGCTTTCTCT. Protein sequence: CASSLEGSMNTEAFS.

For this clonotype: A clone one base away is much larger, so this may be a read error. The rearrangement uses TRBV29-1 and TRBJ1-2; D might be TRBD1 (5 bases). Trimming removed 4 bases at V and 4 bases at J, with 10 bases between. CDR3 length equals 12 residues. Looked up from germline, CDR1 is SQVTM and CDR2 is ANQGSEA. This CDR3 reads CSVVNGGYGYTF. As DNA, the CDR3 is TGCAGCGTTGTAAATGGGGGCTATGGCTACACCTTC.

This clonotype was seen only a few times. CDR3 bases: TGTGCCAGCAGTGCATCCGGGACCTACTATGGCTACACCTTC. Its translation: CASSASGTYYGYTF. The rearrangement links TRBV6-1 to TRBJ1-2; a possible D gene is TRBD1 (5 bases). In germline, CDR1 is MNHNS, CDR2 SASEGT. V gave up 4 bases and J gave up 3 bases, with 12 bases separating them. The CDR3 runs to 14 residues.

The chain is built from TRBV9 and TRBJ2-7, with TRBD2 matching over 8 bases. V was pared by 0 bases and J by 4 bases, with 9 bases of the junction left unmatched. Per the germline V gene, CDR1 is SGDLS and CDR2 is YYNGEE. The CDR3 is 16 residues long. The CDR3 nucleotides are TGTGCCAGCAGCGTAGCCCCTACTAGCGGACCTTACGAGCAGTACGTC. It specifies CASSVAPTSGPYEQYV.

This clonotype was counted many times. J is TRBJ1-1 and V is TRBV19; TRBD1 might be the D (5 bases). Germline CDR1 LNHDA, CDR2 SQIVND (reference sequence). Trimming stripped 3 bases from V and 4 bases from J, with 15 bases between. The CDR3 covers 15 residues. CDR3 residues: CASSMAQGTVTEAFF. In nucleotides, the CDR3 is TGTGCCAGTAGTATGGCCCAGGGTACGGTCACTGAAGCTTTCTTT.

This clonotype was counted at least ten times. The rearrangement joins TRBV12-3 or TRBV12-4 to TRBJ2-2; D unresolved. This CDR3 comprises 15 residues. The V gene lost 3 bases and the J gene lost 5 bases, with 13 bases spanning the gap. The CDR3 DNA reads as TGTGCCAGCAGTTTGGTCCACTCGAGAACCGGGGAGCTGTTTTTT. The encoded protein is CASSLVHSRTGELFF.

The sample holds many counts of this clonotype. The chain uses TRBV7-9 and TRBJ2-7; TRBD1 matches at 10 bases. V gave up 4 bases and J gave up 6 bases; unmatched junction bases: 6. CDR3 length equals 14 residues. Germline CDR1 SEHNR, CDR2 FQNEAQ (reference sequence). This CDR3 is CASSSPGTGVEQYV. For the CDR3, the DNA is TGTGCCAGCAGCTCCCCCGGGACAGGGGTCGAGCAGTACGTC.